These 17 T cell receptor beta chains originate from one sample sequenced in a study of CD8+CD57+ T cells in acquired aplastic anemia. Patients selected for sequencing had displayed CD8+CD57+ cell expansion by flow cytometry. The study profiled TCR beta VDJ and CDR3 using genomic DNA as template. Each CDR3 protein gets one entry after TCRdb re-called the reads with MiXCR. The sample has 250,000 to 350,000 distinct CDR3 sequences, 45% to 65% seen once. Sequencing used sorted CD4+, CD8+, or CD8+CD57+ T cells (not recorded which) from PBMCs. The receptor source for this set is a human donor with aplastic anemia.

Many counts were recorded for this clonotype. The V and J genes are TRBV4-2 and TRBJ2-7; D uncertain. CDR3 length: 14 amino acids. Trimming left V 0 bases short and J 2 bases short, with 8 bases between. CDR1 and CDR2 from the germline V gene are LGHNA and YNFKEQ. DNA for the CDR3: TGTGCCAGCAGCCAAGATGTCGTGGCCTACGAGCAGTACTTC. It specifies CASSQDVVAYEQYF.

The rearrangement links TRBV19 to TRBJ1-2; a possible D gene is TRBD1 (6 bases). Per the germline V gene, CDR1 is LNHDA and CDR2 is SQIVND (reference sequence). V lost 3 bases and J lost 0, with 17 bases in between. The CDR3 is made up of 17 amino acids. The CDR3 region has the DNA TGTGCCAGTAGTATTACCTACGGGACACAAGCTAACTATGGCTACACCTTC. Translated: CASSITYGTQANYGYTF.

In this sample, this clonotype turned up many times. The J gene is TRBJ1-6, the V gene TRBV5-8; the D gene is possibly TRBD1 (5 bases). Germline V gene lookup returns CDR1 SGHTS and CDR2 YDEGEE. V was cut by 2 bases and J by 8 bases, with 11 bases left in between. The length of the CDR3 is 14 residues. The CDR3 DNA is TGTGCCAGCAGCTTAGCCTGGGGGGATTCACCCCTCCACTTT. Its translation: CASSLAWGDSPLHF. Using reference TRBV5-8 and TRBJ1-6 for the parts outside the CDR3, the full variable domain is EAGVTQSPTHLIKTRGQQATLRCSPISGHTSVYWYQQALGLGLQFLLWYDEGEERNRGNFPPRFSGRQFPNYSSELNVNALELEDSALYLCASSLAWGDSPLHFGNGTRLTVT.

There are a few counts of this clonotype. J is TRBJ2-5 and V is TRBV4-1, with 11 bases aligning to TRBD2. V lost 1 base, J lost 4 bases, and 8 bases stayed unmatched. The CDR3 is made up of 17 amino acids. Germline CDR1 and CDR2: MGHRA and YSYEKL. For the CDR3, the DNA is TGCGCCAGCAGCCAAGTCCCCACTAGCGGGGGCCCAGAGACCCAGTACTTC. Translated, it gives CASSQVPTSGGPETQYF.

This clonotype was seen many times. The chain uses TRBV5-7 and TRBJ2-6; D call uncertain. TRBV5-7 is an open reading frame, and its role is uncertain. Between the trimmed V and J ends, which lost 4 bases and 4 bases, there was a span of 6 bases. This CDR3 region has 13 residues. CDR3 coding DNA: TGTGCCAGCAGCCGGTGGGGGGCCAACGTCCTGACTTTC. It is translated as CASSRWGANVLTF.

The rearrangement joins TRBV10-3 to TRBJ2-7, with D perhaps being TRBD1 or TRBD2 (5 bases each). The CDR3 loop spans 13 amino acids. Germline V CDR1 and CDR2: ENHRY, SYGVKD. The germline V and J ends were trimmed by 6 bases and 12 bases, with 21 bases remaining between them. CDR3 sequence: CAIRSFGTDEPYF. The DNA for the CDR3 is TGTGCCATCAGGTCCTTCGGGACCGATGAACCGTACTTC.

The V gene is TRBV10-3, the J gene TRBJ1-4; TRBD1 matches at 8 bases. The CDR3 is made up of 15 amino acids. Germline CDR1 is ENHRY and CDR2 is SYGVKD. V was pared by 3 bases and J by 7 bases, with 7 bases of the junction left unmatched. In DNA, the CDR3 is TGTGCCATCAGTGAATCCTCAGGGGGCGGTGAAAAACTGTTTTTT. This gives the protein CAISESSGGGEKLFF.

This sequence joins TRBV20-1 and TRBJ2-7; 9 bases are shared with TRBD1. Per the germline V gene, CDR1 is DFQATT and CDR2 is SNEGSKA (reference sequence). This CDR3 has 15 amino acids. The trim removed 1 base at V and 7 bases at J, leaving 11 bases unmatched. CDR3 nucleotides: TGCAGTGCTAGAGGCGGGACAGGGTATTTAGGAGAGCAGTACTTC. It yields the protein CSARGGTGYLGEQYF.

This chain connects TRBV9 to TRBJ1-6; weak D call: TRBD1 (5 bases). With 4 bases removed from V and 9 bases from J, the gap between germline ends came to 17 bases. Germline V lookup: CDR1 SGDLS, CDR2 YYNGEE. The CDR3 loop spans 15 amino acids. For the CDR3, the DNA is TGTGCCAGCAGCCGGCGGCATGAAGGGACTTCACCCCTCCACTTT. Translating gives CASSRRHEGTSPLHF.

This clonotype was counted ten times or more. The genes are TRBV15 and TRBJ1-5, with D maybe TRBD1 (5 bases). Germline values: CDR1 LNHNV, CDR2 YYDKDF (reference sequence). The CDR3 length is 15 residues. V shed 4 bases and J shed 1 base, with 11 bases lying between them. CDR3 coding DNA: TGTGCCACCAGCATATTGCGGGGGAGCAATCAGCCCCAGCATTTT. Its translation is CATSILRGSNQPQHF.

This clonotype was picked up many times. This chain links TRBV2 with TRBJ2-2; a possible D gene is TRBD2 (5 bases). The CDR3 runs to 14 residues. Germline values: CDR1 SNHLY, CDR2 FYNNEI. The V and J ends lost 7 bases and 7 bases respectively, with 16 bases between them. The CDR3: CASNTLGSDGELFF. The CDR3 bases are TGTGCCAGCAACACACTAGGGAGTGACGGGGAGCTGTTTTTT.

This clonotype was counted many times. The rearrangement joins TRBV18 to TRBJ2-5; a weak D match, TRBD2 (5 bases). The CDR3 has 14 amino acids. Germline lookup yields CDR1 KGHSH and CDR2 LQKENI. The V end was cut by 2 bases, the J end by 9 bases, with 16 bases between. CDR3 protein: CASSPSGGGGSQYF. The CDR3 nucleotides read TGTGCCAGCTCACCAAGCGGAGGAGGTGGATCCCAGTACTTC.

Here the CDR3 reads CAISDSGTSGGGVLSTDTQYF. The CDR3 bases are TGTGCCATCAGTGACTCCGGGACTAGCGGGGGGGGCGTGCTTAGCACAGATACGCAGTATTTT. This rearrangement joins TRBV10-3 to TRBJ2-3, with 16 bases fitting TRBD2. Germline CDR1 ENHRY, CDR2 SYGVKD. The CDR3 length is 21 residues. Unmatched junction bases numbered 12, after V lost 3 bases and J lost 0 bases.

This clonotype was observed a handful of times. V usage is TRBV11-2 and J usage is TRBJ1-6, with D tentatively TRBD1 (6 bases). The CDR3 runs 16 residues. Deletions cut 10 bases from V and 0 bases from J, with 16 bases between. Germline V gene lookup returns CDR1 SGHAT and CDR2 FQNNGV. The CDR3, as DNA: TGTGCCACCGAGCGGGGGCCGAGCTCCTATAATTCACCCCTCCACTTT. This codes for CATERGPSSYNSPLHF. Complete variable domain (other parts from reference TRBV11-2 and TRBJ1-6): EAGVAQSPRYKIIEKRQSVAFWCNPISGHATLYWYQQILGQGPKLLIQFQNNGVVDDSQLPKDRFSAERLKGVDSTLKIQPAKLEDSAVYLCATERGPSSYNSPLHFGNGTRLTVT.

V gene TRBV6-4 combines with J gene TRBJ2-2, with D unclear. The CDR3 loop spans 14 amino acids. Germline V gene data show CDR1 as MRHNA and CDR2 as SNTAGT. Trimming took 7 bases from V and 3 from J, leaving 12 bases between them. This chain's CDR3 is CASKGDGDTGELFF. DNA for the CDR3: TGTGCCAGCAAAGGAGACGGCGACACCGGGGAGCTGTTTTTT.

The chain couples TRBV20-1 to TRBJ2-1; tentative D call: TRBD1 (5 bases). Germline values: CDR1 DFQATT, CDR2 SNEGSKA (reference sequence). The V end lost 0 bases, the J end lost 5 bases, and 14 bases lay between the germline ends. The CDR3 runs to 15 residues. For the CDR3, the DNA is TGCAGTGCTAGAGATAGTGGACACCTAGACAATGAGCAGTTCTTC. Its translation is CSARDSGHLDNEQFF.

This chain uses TRBV19 with TRBJ2-1, with 10 bases identical to TRBD2. The junction had 7 bases not matched to a gene; V was cut back by 1 base and J by 1 base. Germline CDR1 LNHDA, CDR2 SQIVND (reference sequence). CDR3 length equals 18 residues. CDR3 in DNA: TGTGCCAGTAGTATAGTGGCTAGCGGGAGTCTATCCTACAATGAGCAGTTCTTC. Protein product: CASSIVASGSLSYNEQFF.